The following is a T cell receptor (beta chain) sequence with its context. What antigen it recognizes has not been identified. Nothing much larger sits one base from this clone, and base qualities are not available. V is pruned by 4 bases and J by 4 bases, leaving 7 bases of the junction without a gene match. The germline V gene supplies CDR1 SGHDT and CDR2 YYEEEE. The CDR3 starts with the cysteine, ends with the phenylalanine, and has 15 residues. Just the 45-base CDR3 DNA is kept, in frame starting at base 1. The data were obtained in a study of blood T cell repertoires in COVID-19 (dated by TCRdb to the early 2020s). Regarding the research as a whole: The collaborator samples originated in the United States, Italy and Spain and spanned the acute and convalescent phases of COVID-19. A de-identified subject ID, COVID-19 status, age in years and sex were almost always included in the sample metadata. Subjects who had been exposed to COVID-19, were actively infected with it, or had recovered from it provided the deeply sampled blood TCRbeta repertoires that made up the dataset. The samples were drawn from the first 160 participants of the ongoing ImmuneRACE study and from 1,254 subjects provided by 6 global collaborators. A freely available public database, intended as a resource for researchers studying the immune response to SARS-CoV-2, is where the repertoires were released. The prospective study material was composed of cDNA or gDNA derived from T cells, B-cell-depleted T cells, or PBMCs. HLA class I and class II types, where available, came from metadata supplied by the sample provider rather than from assay-based typing.

The immunoSEQ Assay, a bias-controlled multiplex PCR, was used to amplify TCRbeta CDR3 regions from genomic DNA. The published analysis was carried out like this. The number of nucleated cells in each sample was estimated by amplification of reference gene primers within the assay. To quantify the absolute abundance of each unique TCRbeta CDR3 rearrangement, sequence reads were collapsed and filtered. For each sample, productive Simpson clonality was calculated as the square root of Simpson's diversity index across productive rearrangements. TCRdb stores this immuneACCESS table with in-frame sequences only. Part of the clones is absent; in the studies checked, under half of the shortfall reflects unresolved V genes, and no reason is known for the rest. The D gene and trimming were derived from the DNA, and the V and J assignments and clone size from that table. In all, the sample holds over 120,000 clones, and around four fifths of those were seen once. The ten largest clones take up approximately 6% of the sample.

Summary of the overall study and its limitations: The amount of clinical and demographic metadata varied by source and participant and was provided uncurated.

Participants in the prospective study were enrolled through a virtual design, were aged about 18 to 100 years, and lived in about two dozen United States geographic areas. In the prospective study, participants were assigned to cohorts based on the clinical history participants reported in a screening survey and a study questionnaire. For ImmuneRACE Cohort 3, a participant was defined as recovered based on two consecutive negative NP/OP PCR tests, clearance by a healthcare professional, or resolution of symptoms. Each participant in the prospective study had whole blood, serum and a nasopharyngeal or oropharyngeal swab collected by mobile phlebotomists. Prospective study participants could optionally give additional blood draws and questionnaires over an approximately two-month period. Before DNA extraction, prospective study blood samples were shipped either frozen or at room temperature.

The sample comprised PBMCs or T cells enriched from blood (not recorded which). This receptor was taken from a woman in her forties or fifties who had recovered from COVID-19. The sequence is built from TRBV5-6 and TRBJ2-7, and TRBD2 aligns with 11 junction nucleotides. The sequenced DNA: TGTGCCAGCAGCGCTACTAGCGGGGGTTATTACGAGCAGTACTTC. The resulting protein is CASSATSGGYYEQYF.